This TCR beta chain was identified in a study of beta chain features in type 1 diabetes. Study at large: Similarity in age, gender and cell yields was seen between patients and healthy donors. Findings and caveats of the study: Lower insertion and higher deletion counts appeared at VDJ junctions in type 1 diabetes patients. When Type 1 diabetes patients were examined, their TCRB CDR3s proved moderately but significantly shorter in all four CD4+ subsets. Any PCR bias toward short templates would affect both groups alike.

This CDR3 spans 15 amino acids. The V gene's germline CDR1 is LNHDA and CDR2 SQIVND (reference sequence). J gave up 0 bases and V 7 bases, and 5 bases lay outside the gene matches. Since all of the isolated RNA was reverse transcribed, expressed TCRB transcripts were what got sequenced. Here immunoSEQ multiplex PCR was the method, and the copy in TCRdb shows in-frame clones only, minus some. Of some 290,000 clones listed, approximately 14% are singletons. As regards this clone: Its target is unknown.

The chain has TRBV19 and TRBJ2-2; TRBD1 agrees at 7 bases. Material: naive CD4+ T cells from blood. The TCR comes from a man aged 25 to 45 with type 1 diabetes. The CDR3 region has the DNA TGTGCCAGTAATGAGGGGGCAGCGAACACCGGGGAGCTGTTTTTT. Its protein product is CASNEGAANTGELFF.